Presented here are 14 T cell receptor beta chains from one specimen sequenced in a study of blood T cell repertoires in COVID-19. The repertoire was sequenced with immunoSEQ multiplex PCR; TCRdb's copy has only in-frame clones and lacks some. Found here are roughly 60,000 clones, roughly 90% of them singletons; the top ten hold about 3.9%. Specimen: peripheral blood. These receptors were collected from a human donor in a cohort sampled during active COVID-19.

The chain combines TRBV4-3 with TRBJ1-3; D ambiguous. Trimming pared 1 base from V and 3 bases from J, leaving 13 bases between. The CDR3 runs 16 residues. The germline CDR1 and CDR2 sequences are LGHNA and YSLEER. The CDR3 nucleotides are TGCGCCAGCAGCCAAGGGGCTGGCTTTTATGGAAACACCATATATTTT. Protein sequence: CASSQGAGFYGNTIYF.

The gene calls are TRBV11-2 and TRBJ2-1; TRBD2 matches 11 bases. This CDR3 has 16 residues. The germline CDR1 and CDR2 sequences are SGHAT and FQNNGV. J lost 6 bases, V lost 0 bases, and 4 bases had no gene match. CDR3 sequence: CASSLELAGEGNEQFF. DNA of the CDR3: TGTGCCAGCAGCTTAGAACTAGCGGGAGAAGGCAATGAGCAGTTCTTC.

The V gene is TRBV15, the J gene TRBJ2-7, with D hard to call. CDR1 LNHNV and CDR2 YYDKDF come from the germline V gene (reference sequence). Trimming took 0 bases from V and 2 from J, leaving 8 bases between them. The CDR3 covers 14 residues. CDR3 residues: CATSRDLSTYEQYF. CDR3 nucleotides: TGTGCCACCAGCAGAGATCTTTCTACCTACGAGCAGTACTTC.

A single count supports this clone. This chain uses TRBV5-4 with TRBJ1-2, with D possibly matching TRBD1 (6 bases). The germline CDR1 and CDR2 sequences are SGHNT and YYREEE (reference sequence). With 4 bases removed from V and 8 bases from J, the gap between germline ends came to 18 bases. This CDR3 comprises 14 residues. CDR3 residues: CASSPQGRAGGYTF. The CDR3 bases are TGTGCCAGCAGCCCCCAGGGGAGGGCAGGAGGCTACACCTTC.

This chain links TRBV27 with TRBJ1-1; TRBD1 aligns across 8 bases. The CDR3 is 16 residues long. The germline CDR1 and CDR2 sequences are MNHEY and SMNVEV (reference sequence). Unmatched junction bases numbered 12, after V lost 6 bases and J lost 3 bases. Written as DNA, the CDR3 is TGTGCCAGCAGCCGGACAGGGTATGGGGTGGACACTGAAGCTTTCTTT. The encoded protein is CASSRTGYGVDTEAFF.

As DNA, the CDR3 is TGTGCCAGCAGCCGAAAACTAGCGGGGGGCTACAATGAGCAGTTCTTC. Protein sequence: CASSRKLAGGYNEQFF. V is TRBV14 and J is TRBJ2-1; 12 bases agree with TRBD2. CDR1 and CDR2 from the germline V gene are SGHDN and FVKESK. CDR3 length: 16 residues. V was pared by 4 bases and J by 3 bases, with 4 bases of the junction left unmatched.

V and J are TRBV18 and TRBJ2-1, with 11 bases fitting TRBD2. CDR1 and CDR2 (germline): KGHSH, LQKENI. The ends lost 3 bases at V and 7 bases at J; junction bases unmatched: 8. The CDR3 contains 16 residues. The DNA for the CDR3 is TGTGCCAGCTCACCCCTACTAGCGGGAGCTCGGAATGAGCAGTTCTTC. Protein: CASSPLLAGARNEQFF.

The V call is TRBV20-1, the J call TRBJ2-7; D remains ambiguous. Trimming took off 3 bases at V and 3 bases at J, with 9 bases between the two ends. Germline CDR1 DFQATT, CDR2 SNEGSKA (reference sequence). This CDR3 region has 12 residues. The CDR3: CSASKEHYEQYF. In nucleotides, the CDR3 is TGCAGTGCTAGTAAGGAGCACTACGAGCAGTACTTC.

The rearrangement joins TRBV28 to TRBJ2-7; a weak D match, TRBD1 (6 bases). V lost 3 bases, J lost 3 bases, and 15 bases lay in between. Per the germline V gene, CDR1 is MDHEN and CDR2 is SYDVKM. The CDR3 is 15 amino acids. CDR3: CASSFSGVGDYEQYF. CDR3 DNA sequence: TGTGCCAGCAGTTTTTCAGGGGTAGGGGACTACGAGCAGTACTTC. Filled out from reference TRBV28 and TRBJ2-7, the complete variable domain reads DVKVTQSSRYLVKRTGEKVFLECVQDMDHENMFWYRQDPGLGLRLIYFSYDVKMKEKGDIPEGYSVSREKKERFSLILESASTNQTSMYLCASSFSGVGDYEQYFGPGTRLTVT.

This clone was counted a single time. The rearrangement joins TRBV25-1 to TRBJ1-1; D unclear. Germline V gene lookup returns CDR1 MGHDK and CDR2 SYGVNS. The CDR3 runs to 11 residues. V was pared by 7 bases and J by 7 bases, with 10 bases between. DNA of the CDR3: TGTGCCAGCAAGGAGGTGGGTGAAGCTTTCTTT. It specifies CASKEVGEAFF.

The chain is built from TRBV5-1 and TRBJ2-7; 8 bases map to TRBD2. Trimming took 4 bases from V and 1 from J; bases not matched to a gene: 4. The CDR3 contains 14 residues. The V gene's germline CDR1 is SGHRS and CDR2 YFSETQ. CDR3 nucleotide sequence: TGCGCCAGCAGCGCCGGGGGGGCGTCCTACGAGCAGTACTTC. It yields the protein CASSAGGASYEQYF.

This clone has only one observation. V gene TRBV7-9 combines with J gene TRBJ2-1, with 7 positions matching TRBD2. The CDR3 loop spans 14 amino acids. From germline, CDR1 is SEHNR and CDR2 FQNEAQ (reference sequence). Trimming took 8 bases from V and 8 from J; bases not matched to a gene: 12. The CDR3 sequence: CASVPSGPWDEQFF. CDR3 DNA sequence: TGTGCCAGCGTCCCTAGCGGACCATGGGATGAGCAGTTCTTC.

In its sample, this clone was seen a few times. This rearrangement joins TRBV15 to TRBJ1-5; D not resolved. This CDR3 region has 12 residues. Germline CDR1 and CDR2: LNHNV and YYDKDF (reference sequence). Trimming took off 0 bases at V and 8 bases at J, with 5 bases between the two ends. Written as DNA, the CDR3 is TGTGCCACCAGCAGAGATTTAGAGCCCCAGCATTTT. This gives the protein CATSRDLEPQHF.

The J gene is TRBJ2-5, the V gene TRBV28; 8 nucleotides align to TRBD1. CDR1 MDHEN and CDR2 SYDVKM come from the germline V gene. This CDR3 is built from 15 residues. V shed 5 bases and J 5 bases; nucleotides not matched to a gene: 10. The CDR3: CASSPADRVGETQYF. In DNA form, the CDR3 reads TGTGCCAGCAGTCCGGCGGACAGGGTGGGGGAGACCCAGTACTTC.